This TCR beta chain is drawn from a study of identical twins. In TCRdb, the 5' RACE reads were re-called with MiXCR into one record per CDR3 protein. The sample gives roughly 770,000 distinct CDR3 sequences, over 15% of which show up once; roughly 13% is in the top ten. All of the donors were Caucasians in good health. This clonotype was observed a few times. Its antigen remains unknown. Findings of the study overall: Twins shared beta out-of-frame sequences in excess, but this excess was weaker. Reduced insertions were recorded for abundant cord blood beta clonotypes, with no such pattern in memory repertoires. Conclusions came from cross-sectional statistical analysis, not from following the same donors.

Germline CDR1 reads SGHRS; CDR2 reads YFSETQ. V trimming: 4 bases; J trimming: 6 bases; junction bases outside the gene matches: 14. This CDR3 region has 16 residues. These data are also associated with another study on T cells expressing NK-cell markers.

The V and J genes are TRBV5-1 and TRBJ2-3; 7 positions agree with TRBD2. The specimen sequenced was PBMCs. This TCR came from a woman aged 18-29 years in good health. The CDR3 region has the DNA TGCGCCAGCAGCGCGGCTCCGGGAGGCGCCGGTGATACGCAGTATTTT. Its protein is CASSAAPGGAGDTQYF.